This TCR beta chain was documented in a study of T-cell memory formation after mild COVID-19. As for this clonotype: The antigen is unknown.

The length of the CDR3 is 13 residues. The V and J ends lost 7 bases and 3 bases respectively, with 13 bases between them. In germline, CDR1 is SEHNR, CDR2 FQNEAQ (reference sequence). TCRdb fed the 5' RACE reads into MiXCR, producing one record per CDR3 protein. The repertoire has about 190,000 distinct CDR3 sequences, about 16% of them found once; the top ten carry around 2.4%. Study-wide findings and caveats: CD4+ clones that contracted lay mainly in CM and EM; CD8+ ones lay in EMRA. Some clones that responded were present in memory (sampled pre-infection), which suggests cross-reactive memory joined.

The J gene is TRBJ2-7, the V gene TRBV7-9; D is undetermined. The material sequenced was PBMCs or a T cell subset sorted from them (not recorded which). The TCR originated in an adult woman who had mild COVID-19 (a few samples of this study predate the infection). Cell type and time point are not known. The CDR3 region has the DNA TGTGCCAGCACCAACGGGCCGAACTACGAGCAGTACTTC. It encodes CASTNGPNYEQYF.